This T cell receptor beta chain is from a study of blood T cells in healthy people across ages. At the level of the study: Template switching retrieved approximately one barcoded beta molecule for each two T cells.

This clonotype has a handful of counts. Its antigen is not identified. A sample-barcoded 5' primer and a J-beta primer mix were used in a second PCR of roughly 6 to 12 cycles. One entry per CDR3 protein results from TCRdb running MiXCR on the 5' RACE reads. This table has about 400,000 distinct CDR3 sequences, approximately 51% appearing once. V lost 7 bases, J lost 2 bases, and 6 bases stayed unmatched. The CDR3 spans 16 residues. The study, taken as a whole, reports: Strong correlation was found linking TCR beta diversity to naive T cell percentage. Diversity estimates from one million T cells were considered underestimates.

The sequence was obtained from a man in his sixties in good health. Sequencing was carried out using blood. J is TRBJ2-6 and V is TRBV12-3 or TRBV12-4; 9 nucleotides line up with TRBD1. The CDR3 sequence: CASNPGQGAGANVLTF. The DNA for the CDR3 is TGTGCCAGCAACCCGGGACAGGGCGCTGGGGCCAACGTCCTGACTTTC.